Shown below are 17 T cell receptor beta chains from a single sample sequenced in a study of T cells after yellow fever vaccination. TCRdb independently ran MiXCR on the 5' RACE reads; one entry per CDR3 protein. The sample yields 500,000 to 650,000 distinct CDR3 sequences, 17% seen once. The sequences come from PBMCs, collected less than 6 days after the first yellow fever vaccination. Source of these receptors: a man younger than 35 who received the YFV17D yellow fever vaccine.

The rearrangement joins TRBV7-9 to TRBJ2-3, with D uncertain. Germline V gives CDR1 SEHNR, CDR2 FQNEAQ (reference sequence). This CDR3 has 14 residues. V lost 3 bases and J lost 2, with 9 bases in between. The DNA for the CDR3 is TGTGCCAGCAGCTTCCTCCCGGACACAGATACGCAGTATTTT. Encoded protein: CASSFLPDTDTQYF. Filled out from reference TRBV7-9 and TRBJ2-3, the complete variable domain reads DTGVSQNPRHKITKRGQNVTFRCDPISEHNRLYWYRQTLGQGPEFLTYFQNEAQLEKSRLLSDRFSAERPKGSFSTLEIQRTEQGDSAMYLCASSFLPDTDTQYFGPGTRLTVL.

The V gene is TRBV19, the J gene TRBJ2-1, with a possible D match to TRBD1 (5 bases). The germline V gene encodes CDR1 LNHDA and CDR2 SQIVND (reference sequence). The CDR3 has 14 residues. Trimming left V 3 bases short and J 8 bases short, with 14 bases between. The CDR3 DNA is TGTGCCAGTAGTATGGGGCAGGGTACACATGAGCAGTTCTTC. Its protein is CASSMGQGTHEQFF.

The V and J genes are TRBV5-1 and TRBJ2-2; D might be TRBD2 (5 bases). Trimming shortened V by 4 bases and J by 0 bases, and 10 bases separated the two germline ends. The CDR3 extends over 15 amino acids. CDR1 SGHRS and CDR2 YFSETQ come from the germline V gene. The chain's CDR3 is CASSLLATNTGELFF. CDR3 nucleotide sequence: TGCGCCAGCAGCCTCCTAGCCACGAACACCGGGGAGCTGTTTTTT.

The chain employs TRBV4-2 and TRBJ1-2; the D gene is possibly TRBD1 (6 bases). CDR3 size: 14 residues. Germline-derived CDR1 and CDR2 are LGHNA and YNFKEQ. The germline V and J ends were trimmed by 0 bases and 6 bases, with 11 bases remaining between them. The CDR3 DNA sequence: TGTGCCAGCAGCCAAGAGTCGACAGGCCATGGCTACACCTTC. This gives the protein CASSQESTGHGYTF.

In its sample, this clonotype was seen a few times. V gene TRBV7-9 combines with J gene TRBJ2-1, with TRBD1 identical over 7 bases. After removal of 5 bases from V and 8 bases from J, the junction contained 6 bases not matched to a gene. Per germline, CDR1 SEHNR and CDR2 FQNEAQ (reference sequence). The CDR3 is 13 residues long. CDR3 protein: CASSPPDRDEQFF. In nucleotides, the CDR3 is TGTGCCAGCAGCCCCCCCGACAGGGATGAGCAGTTCTTC.

This clonotype was seen a few times. The chain recombines TRBV6-5 with TRBJ1-1; tentatively, D is TRBD1 (5 bases). V was shortened by 4 bases and J by 7 bases, with 28 bases between the two germline ends. This CDR3 contains 18 residues. Looked up from germline, CDR1 is MNHEY and CDR2 is SVGAGI. CDR3 nucleotides: TGTGCCAGCAGTTCCCTGGGAGGGGCAGCCCCATATGATGGTGAAGCTTTCTTT. Protein sequence: CASSSLGGAAPYDGEAFF.

This clonotype was observed a few times. The chain has TRBV20-1 and TRBJ2-1, with D perhaps matching TRBD1 or TRBD2 (5 bases each). The CDR3 contains 13 residues. The germline CDR1 and CDR2 sequences are DFQATT and SNEGSKA (reference sequence). V shed 3 bases and J shed 1 base, with 7 bases lying between them. The CDR3 protein is CSARGPSYNEQFF. In DNA form, the CDR3 reads TGCAGTGCTAGGGGACCGTCCTACAATGAGCAGTTCTTC.

This clonotype showed up just a few times. The V and J genes are TRBV27 and TRBJ1-6; TRBD1 matches at 7 bases. This CDR3 is 14 amino acids long. The germline gives CDR1 MNHEY, CDR2 SMNVEV (reference sequence). Trimming removed 7 bases from V and 8 bases from J; junction bases left unmatched: 8. The CDR3 reads CASKTYRGDSPLHF. CDR3 nucleotide sequence: TGTGCCAGCAAAACCTACAGGGGTGATTCACCCCTCCACTTT.

Only a few counts were recorded for this clonotype. The chain carries TRBV7-8 and TRBJ2-5, with TRBD2 identical over 10 bases. The CDR3 length is 15 residues. The ends lost 3 bases at V and 7 bases at J; junction bases unmatched: 8. CDR1 and CDR2 (germline): SGHVS, FQNEAQ. This chain's CDR3 is CASSFQRGGSGTQYF. The DNA for the CDR3 is TGTGCCAGCAGCTTTCAGCGGGGGGGCAGCGGGACCCAGTACTTC.

This clonotype occurred a few times. The J gene is TRBJ1-5, the V gene TRBV10-3, with no clear D. This CDR3 has 13 residues. Trimming pared 0 bases from V and 5 bases from J, leaving 5 bases between. Per the germline V gene, CDR1 is ENHRY and CDR2 is SYGVKD. The CDR3 region has the DNA TGTGCCATCAGTGAGTCTGGGGATCAGCCCCAGCATTTT. Translating gives CAISESGDQPQHF.

In DNA form, the CDR3 reads TGTGCCAGCAGCCCCCCCGGGACAGGGATGGGCGGGGAGCTGTTTTTT. This translates into CASSPPGTGMGGELFF. The chain combines TRBV7-2 with TRBJ2-2; TRBD1 matches at 9 bases. V trimming: 5 bases; J trimming: 7 bases; junction bases outside the gene matches: 11. From germline, CDR1 is SGHTA and CDR2 FQGNSA. The CDR3 contains 16 residues. Full variable domain (rest looked up from reference TRBV7-2 and TRBJ2-2): GAGVSQSPSNKVTEKGKDVELRCDPISGHTALYWYRQSLGQGLEFLIYFQGNSAPDKSGLPSDRFSAERTGGSVSTLTIQRTQQEDSAVYLCASSPPGTGMGGELFFGEGSRLTVL.

The rearrangement links TRBV9 to TRBJ1-1; D gene unclear. Germline lookup yields CDR1 SGDLS and CDR2 YYNGEE. The CDR3 sequence is 14 residues long. Trimming cost V 0 bases and J 0 bases, with 6 bases left between them. The CDR3 DNA reads as TGTGCCAGCAGCGTAGGTGGCATGAACACTGAAGCTTTCTTT. Translated: CASSVGGMNTEAFF.

This clonotype was picked up a small number of times. The V call is TRBV10-2, the J call TRBJ2-2; 7 bases align to TRBD2. CDR1 and CDR2 from the germline V gene are WSHSY and SAAADI. The CDR3 has 16 residues. Germline trimming cut 0 bases from V and 4 bases from J; bases unmatched to any gene: 5. In nucleotides, the CDR3 is TGCGCCAGCAGTGAGTCAGTAGGGAGGGGCACCGGGGAGCTGTTTTTT. Translation gives CASSESVGRGTGELFF.

This clonotype came up many times. The genes are TRBV29-1 and TRBJ1-2, with TRBD1 identical over 10 bases. With 4 bases clipped from V and 9 bases from J, the junction kept 8 bases outside the gene matches. The CDR3 runs 13 residues. Germline lookup yields CDR1 SQVTM and CDR2 ANQGSEA. In DNA form, the CDR3 reads TGCAGCGTTGTCGCGGGACAGGGGTCGCGCTACACCTTC. This gives the protein CSVVAGQGSRYTF.

This clonotype occurred many times. V is TRBV4-3 and J is TRBJ2-2; the D gene is possibly TRBD2 (7 bases). The germline CDR1 and CDR2 sequences are LGHNA and YSLEER. This CDR3 comprises 16 residues. The germline V and J ends were trimmed by 3 bases and 4 bases, with 15 bases remaining between them. The CDR3 DNA reads TGCGCCAGCAGCCACCGGGGGGCGTTCCCCACCGGGGAGCTGTTTTTT. Its protein is CASSHRGAFPTGELFF.

This clonotype was seen many times. The chain couples TRBV4-1 to TRBJ2-7; 9 bases match TRBD2. Germline CDR1 and CDR2: MGHRA and YSYEKL. The CDR3 runs 16 residues. J was trimmed by 0 bases and V by 4 bases; bases with no gene match: 7. The CDR3 DNA follows: TGCGCCAGCAGCCTCGGTCTAGCGGGGAGCTCCTACGAGCAGTACTTC. It yields the protein CASSLGLAGSSYEQYF.

V and J are TRBV7-9 and TRBJ1-1; D may be TRBD1 (5 bases). Trimming left V 5 bases short and J 1 base short, with 14 bases between. The germline V gene has CDR1 SEHNR and CDR2 FQNEAQ (reference sequence). The CDR3 sequence is 15 residues long. The CDR3 sequence is CASSRGQGANTEAFF. CDR3 DNA: TGTGCCAGCAGCCGCGGGCAGGGCGCGAACACTGAAGCTTTCTTT.